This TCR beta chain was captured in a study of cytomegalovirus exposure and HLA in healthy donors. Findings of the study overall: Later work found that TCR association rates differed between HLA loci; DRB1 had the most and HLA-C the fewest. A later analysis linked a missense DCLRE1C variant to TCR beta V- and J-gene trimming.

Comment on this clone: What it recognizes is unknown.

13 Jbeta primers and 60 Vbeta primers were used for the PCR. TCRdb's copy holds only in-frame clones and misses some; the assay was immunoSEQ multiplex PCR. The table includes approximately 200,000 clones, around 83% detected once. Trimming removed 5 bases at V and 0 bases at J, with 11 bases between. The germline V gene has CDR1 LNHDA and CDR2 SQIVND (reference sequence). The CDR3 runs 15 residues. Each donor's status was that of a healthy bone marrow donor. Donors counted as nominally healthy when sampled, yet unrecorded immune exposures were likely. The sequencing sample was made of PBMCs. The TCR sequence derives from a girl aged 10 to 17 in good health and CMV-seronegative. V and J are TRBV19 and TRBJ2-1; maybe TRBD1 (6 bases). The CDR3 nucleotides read TGTGCCAGTAGTTCCCAGGGGACCTCCTACAATGAGCAGTTCTTC. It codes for CASSSQGTSYNEQFF.